A single sample gave rise to the 31 T cell receptor beta chains below, sequenced in a study of shared clonotypes between healthy human individuals. Assay: immunoSEQ multiplex PCR; the TCRdb copy retains only in-frame clones and omits some. The table has millions of clones, approximately 94% seen once. The source material was naive CD4+ T cells sorted from blood. Indicated subset: CD45RA+ positively selected. The receptors were sampled from a man between 18 and 35 years old in good health.

In regard to this clone: This CDR3 is also generated by other DNA sequences in the sample. V and J are TRBV14 and TRBJ2-1; 9 bases fit TRBD2. The germline gives CDR1 SGHDN, CDR2 FVKESK. With 4 bases clipped from V and 4 bases from J, the junction kept 5 bases outside the gene matches. CDR3 length: 15 amino acids. For the CDR3, the DNA is TGTGCCAGCAGCCGAACTAGCGGGTCGTACAATGAGCAGTTCTTC. Translation gives CASSRTSGSYNEQFF.

The genes are TRBV4-1 and TRBJ2-5, with D perhaps TRBD1 or TRBD2 (6 bases each). CDR1 is MGHRA, CDR2 YSYEKL, per germline. CDR3 length equals 12 residues. V was cut by 6 bases and J by 5 bases, with 10 bases left in between. CDR3 amino acids: CASRGGGETQYF. CDR3 nucleotide sequence: TGCGCCAGCAGGGGGGGCGGTGAGACCCAGTACTTC.

This clone was recorded once. Other nucleotide sequences from this sample produce the same CDR3. In DNA, the CDR3 is TGTGCCAGCAGTTTAGAGGCCACTGAAGCTTTCTTT. Residues: CASSLEATEAFF. The rearrangement uses TRBV28 and TRBJ1-1, with D unresolved. V lost 2 bases and J 4 bases, leaving 5 bases between the germline ends. The germline gives CDR1 MDHEN, CDR2 SYDVKM. This CDR3 is built from 12 residues.

This chain links TRBV7-8 with TRBJ1-4; D is uncertain. This CDR3 region has 14 residues. The germline V and J ends were trimmed by 7 bases and 0 bases, with 9 bases remaining between them. Germline V gives CDR1 SGHVS, CDR2 FQNEAQ. The CDR3 DNA sequence: TGTGCCAGCACCGAATTTGCAACTAATGAAAAACTGTTTTTT. Translated, it gives CASTEFATNEKLFF.

As to this clone: Other DNA sequences in the sample encode the same CDR3. The J gene is TRBJ2-5, the V gene TRBV9; D unresolved. CDR1 SGDLS and CDR2 YYNGEE come from the germline V gene. The length of the CDR3 is 13 residues. The V and J ends lost 0 bases and 1 base respectively, with 4 bases between them. Here the CDR3 reads CASSVAAQETQYF. The CDR3 nucleotides read TGTGCCAGCAGCGTAGCTGCCCAAGAGACCCAGTACTTC. Combining the CDR3 with reference TRBV9 and TRBJ2-5 gives the whole variable domain DSGVTQTPKHLITATGQRVTLRCSPRSGDLSVYWYQQSLDQGLQFLIQYYNGEERAKGNILERFSAQQFPDLHSELNLSSLELGDSALYFCASSVAAQETQYFGPGTRLLVL.

As DNA, the CDR3 is TGTGCCAGCAGCTCTCACAGGGGCACAGATACGCAGTATTTT. Translating it yields CASSSHRGTDTQYF. This chain uses TRBV6-5 with TRBJ2-3, with TRBD1 as a possible D gene (6 bases). The V gene lost 6 bases and the J gene lost 1 base, with 11 bases spanning the gap. The CDR3 extends over 14 amino acids. Germline loops: CDR1 MNHEY, CDR2 SVGAGI.

A remark on this clone: At the DNA level, this CDR3 is encoded by other sequences in the same sample as well. The V and J genes are TRBV20-1 and TRBJ2-7; possibly TRBD1 for D (5 bases). The CDR3 loop spans 11 amino acids. Germline V gene data show CDR1 as DFQATT and CDR2 as SNEGSKA (reference sequence). Trimming pared 6 bases from V and 3 bases from J, leaving 9 bases between. The CDR3 here is CSAHRSYEQYF. The DNA of the CDR3 is TGCAGTGCCCACAGGAGCTACGAGCAGTACTTC.

This clone was seen a handful of times. V usage is TRBV6-1 and J usage is TRBJ1-2; the match to TRBD1 covers 7 bases. Germline V gene lookup returns CDR1 MNHNS and CDR2 SASEGT. Trimming at V came to 5 bases and at J to 5 bases, leaving 8 bases not matched to a gene. The CDR3 extends over 14 amino acids. The CDR3 nucleotides read TGTGCCAGCAGTTCACAGGACAGGTCTTATGGCTACACCTTC. Its protein product is CASSSQDRSYGYTF.

The V and J genes are TRBV27 and TRBJ2-5; 9 bases map to TRBD2. This CDR3 is 17 amino acids long. Germline V gives CDR1 MNHEY, CDR2 SMNVEV (reference sequence). Losses at the gene ends were 2 bases for V and 5 bases for J; bases not matched to a gene: 12. The CDR3 protein is CASSLLEGSGSGETQYF. Written as DNA, the CDR3 is TGTGCCAGCAGTTTACTTGAAGGTAGCGGGAGTGGGGAGACCCAGTACTTC.

CDR3: CAWVDRGHYDTQYF. In DNA, the CDR3 is TGTGCCTGGGTCGACAGGGGTCATTACGATACGCAGTATTTT. The gene calls are TRBV30 and TRBJ2-3; 8 nucleotides align to TRBD1. CDR3 length: 14 amino acids. Germline V CDR1 and CDR2: GTSNPN, SVGIG (reference sequence). After removal of 5 bases from V and 6 bases from J, the junction contained 10 bases not matched to a gene.

The rearrangement links TRBV5-1 to TRBJ2-5; a possible D gene is TRBD1 (6 bases). V lost 2 bases, J lost 2 bases, and 10 bases lay in between. The CDR3 totals 14 residues. Looked up from germline, CDR1 is SGHRS and CDR2 is YFSETQ. Here the CDR3 DNA reads TGCGCCAGCAGCTTTGCGACAGGTCAAGAGACCCAGTACTTC. Translation gives CASSFATGQETQYF.

The chain carries TRBV4-3 and TRBJ2-5, with D possibly TRBD1 on 5 matching bases. Germline assignment: CDR1 LGHNA and CDR2 YSLEER. Between the trimmed V and J ends, which lost 0 bases and 5 bases, there was a span of 16 bases. The CDR3 extends over 16 amino acids. This CDR3 reads CASSQEARRAGETQYF. In nucleotides, the CDR3 is TGCGCCAGCAGCCAAGAGGCCCGCAGGGCCGGGGAGACCCAGTACTTC.

The chain employs TRBV4-1 and TRBJ2-5, with 7 bases matching TRBD2. The trim removed 5 bases at V and 5 bases at J, leaving 5 bases unmatched. The germline gives CDR1 MGHRA, CDR2 YSYEKL. The CDR3 consists of 13 residues. The DNA for the CDR3 is TGCGCCAGCAGCGGAGCGGGGAGGGAGACCCAGTACTTC. Its translation: CASSGAGRETQYF.

This clone was observed a handful of times. V and J are TRBV5-1 and TRBJ1-1; weak D call: TRBD1 (6 bases). The V gene lost 8 bases and the J gene lost 4 bases, with 24 bases spanning the gap. Germline V gives CDR1 SGHRS, CDR2 YFSETQ. This CDR3 is 16 amino acids long. The CDR3 region is CASSRQLVLGGTEAFF. The CDR3 DNA reads as TGCGCCAGTAGCCGCCAGCTAGTATTAGGGGGCACTGAAGCTTTCTTT.

This chain joins TRBV11-2 and TRBJ2-5, with D perhaps TRBD2 (6 bases). CDR3 size: 14 residues. With 3 bases removed from V and 3 bases from J, the gap between germline ends came to 11 bases. Looked up from germline, CDR1 is SGHAT and CDR2 is FQNNGV. The CDR3 reads CASSFPSVKETQYF. The CDR3 DNA reads TGTGCCAGCAGCTTCCCTAGCGTAAAAGAGACCCAGTACTTC.

The chain joins TRBV19 to TRBJ2-3; TRBD1 agrees at 7 bases. Germline-derived CDR1 and CDR2 are LNHDA and SQIVND (reference sequence). The CDR3 totals 13 residues. V was clipped by 5 bases and J by 2 bases; unmatched bases: 1. The CDR3 spells CASSDRVTDTQYF. The DNA for the CDR3 is TGTGCCAGTAGTGACAGGGTCACAGATACGCAGTATTTT. The full variable domain, with the rest looked up from reference TRBV19 and TRBJ2-3, is DGGITQSPKYLFRKEGQNVTLSCEQNLNHDAMYWYRQDPGQGLRLIYYSQIVNDFQKGDIAEGYSVSREKKESFPLTVTSAQKNPTAFYLCASSDRVTDTQYFGPGTRLTVL.

This chain links TRBV7-2 with TRBJ2-7, with D possibly being TRBD1 (5 bases). The germline V gene encodes CDR1 SGHTA and CDR2 FQGNSA. The V and J ends lost 2 bases and 1 base respectively, with 15 bases between them. This CDR3 contains 16 residues. CDR3 sequence reads: CASSLMGPAVSYEQYF. The DNA for the CDR3 is TGTGCCAGCAGCTTAATGGGGCCAGCAGTTTCCTACGAGCAGTACTTC.

CDR3 nucleotides: TGTGCCAGCAGTGCGACTAGCGGGAAGAACACCGGGGAGCTGTTTTTT. It codes for CASSATSGKNTGELFF. V and J are TRBV2 and TRBJ2-2, with 11 bases aligning to TRBD2. After removal of 4 bases from V and 1 base from J, the junction contained 2 bases not matched to a gene. The CDR3 has 16 amino acids. Germline CDR1 is SNHLY and CDR2 is FYNNEI.

The V call is TRBV7-6, the J call TRBJ2-4; D is unresolved. Trimming cost V 1 base and J 1 base, with 8 bases left between them. The CDR3 totals 15 residues. Germline values: CDR1 SGHVS, CDR2 FNYEAQ. This chain's CDR3 is CASSLDGTAKNIQYF. The CDR3 DNA follows: TGTGCCAGCAGCTTAGACGGAACGGCCAAAAACATTCAGTACTTC.

The chain has TRBV7-2 and TRBJ2-1; 13 bases map to TRBD2. The CDR3 totals 15 residues. The germline V gene encodes CDR1 SGHTA and CDR2 FQGNSA. V lost 5 bases and J lost 10; bases outside the gene matches: 8. CDR3 loop: CASSIPGLAGREQFF. The CDR3 DNA sequence: TGTGCCAGCAGCATACCGGGACTAGCGGGACGGGAGCAGTTCTTC. Using reference TRBV7-2 and TRBJ2-1 for the parts outside the CDR3, the full variable domain is GAGVSQSPSNKVTEKGKDVELRCDPISGHTALYWYRQSLGQGLEFLIYFQGNSAPDKSGLPSDRFSAERTGGSVSTLTIQRTQQEDSAVYLCASSIPGLAGREQFFGPGTRLTVL.

This clone was seen only a few times. V usage is TRBV4-2 and J usage is TRBJ1-4; D is possibly TRBD1 (5 bases). The V end lost 0 bases, the J end lost 8 bases, and 16 bases lay between the germline ends. The germline CDR1 and CDR2 sequences are LGHNA and YNFKEQ. This CDR3 region has 16 residues. CDR3: CASSQDPLDSGEKLFF. The CDR3 DNA reads as TGTGCCAGCAGCCAAGACCCGCTAGACAGTGGCGAAAAACTGTTTTTT.

V usage is TRBV6-5 and J usage is TRBJ2-7, with D uncertain. Trimming removed 6 bases at V and 3 bases at J, with 9 bases between. This CDR3 has 12 amino acids. CDR1 and CDR2 (germline): MNHEY, SVGAGI. CDR3 region: CASSPLGYEQYF. CDR3 nucleotide sequence: TGTGCCAGCAGCCCACTTGGCTACGAGCAGTACTTC.

The chain links TRBV18 to TRBJ1-1; no firm D call. V was cut by 4 bases and J by 0 bases, with 6 bases left in between. Germline V gene data show CDR1 as KGHSH and CDR2 as LQKENI. The CDR3 consists of 13 residues. The CDR3 spells CASSRDLNTEAFF. The CDR3 bases are TGTGCCAGCTCACGGGATTTGAACACTGAAGCTTTCTTT.

The rearrangement links TRBV6-5 to TRBJ1-3; D is unclear. CDR3 length: 13 residues. Germline V lookup: CDR1 MNHEY, CDR2 SVGAGI. Trimming took 8 bases from V and 4 from J, leaving 12 bases between them. CDR3 sequence (DNA): TGTGCCAGCTTTCCCTCCGCCGGAAACACCATATATTTT. This gives the protein CASFPSAGNTIYF.

The chain carries TRBV28 and TRBJ1-5; 7 bases agree with TRBD1. Germline CDR1 MDHEN, CDR2 SYDVKM. The trim removed 6 bases at V and 4 bases at J, leaving 9 bases unmatched. The CDR3 sequence is 15 residues long. CDR3 coding DNA: TGTGCCAGCAGGGGGGGGACAGCAGGTAATCAGCCCCAGCATTTT. Translation: CASRGGTAGNQPQHF. Looking up the rest from reference TRBV28 and TRBJ1-5 gives the full variable domain: DVKVTQSSRYLVKRTGEKVFLECVQDMDHENMFWYRQDPGLGLRLIYFSYDVKMKEKGDIPEGYSVSREKKERFSLILESASTNQTSMYLCASRGGTAGNQPQHFGDGTRLSIL.

The genes are TRBV4-1 and TRBJ1-3; D is undetermined. CDR1 is MGHRA, CDR2 YSYEKL, per germline. The germline V and J ends were trimmed by 3 bases and 0 bases, with 15 bases remaining between them. This CDR3 is built from 17 residues. CDR3 DNA sequence: TGCGCCAGCAGCCAGGGGTCGACGGGTAGCTCTGGAAACACCATATATTTT. Translating it yields CASSQGSTGSSGNTIYF.

Only one count was recorded for this clone. Other nucleotide sequences in the sample specify the same CDR3. V gene TRBV6-5 combines with J gene TRBJ1-2; 7 nucleotides match TRBD1. The CDR3 consists of 15 residues. Per the germline V gene, CDR1 is MNHEY and CDR2 is SVGAGI. V shed 0 bases and J 2 bases; nucleotides not matched to a gene: 3. The CDR3 loop reads CASSYSRGPNYGYTF. In nucleotides, the CDR3 is TGTGCCAGCAGTTACTCGAGGGGGCCGAACTATGGCTACACCTTC.

The CDR3 DNA follows: TGCGCCAGCAGCCAGTTTACCTCAGATACGCAGTATTTT. Translated, it gives CASSQFTSDTQYF. The gene calls are TRBV5-1 and TRBJ2-3; no firm D call. The germline CDR1 and CDR2 sequences are SGHRS and YFSETQ. The V end was cut by 4 bases, the J end by 4 bases, with 10 bases between. This CDR3 has 13 amino acids.

The genes are TRBV28 and TRBJ1-1; D remains ambiguous. Per germline, CDR1 MDHEN and CDR2 SYDVKM. The CDR3 length is 15 residues. V was trimmed by 1 base and J by 1 base, leaving 10 bases between them. CDR3 sequence: CASSLFRHKNTEAFF. The CDR3 DNA reads TGTGCCAGCAGTTTATTCCGCCACAAGAACACTGAAGCTTTCTTT.

Turning to this clone: The sample contains more than one DNA sequence encoding this CDR3. The chain combines TRBV30 with TRBJ1-5, with D hard to call. V lost 4 bases, J lost 0 bases, and 7 bases lay in between. Germline CDR1 reads GTSNPN; CDR2 reads SVGIG (reference sequence). The CDR3 spans 13 residues. CDR3 in DNA: TGTGCCTGGAATTCAGATAGCAATCAGCCCCAGCATTTT. Protein product: CAWNSDSNQPQHF.

The chain combines TRBV5-6 with TRBJ1-1; a weak D match, TRBD1 (5 bases). The CDR3 has 13 residues. V was cut by 0 bases and J by 11 bases, with 14 bases left in between. Germline loops: CDR1 SGHDT, CDR2 YYEEEE. The CDR3 bases are TGTGCCAGCAGCTTGGCCGCTTCGGGGACCGCTTTCTTT. Residues: CASSLAASGTAFF.